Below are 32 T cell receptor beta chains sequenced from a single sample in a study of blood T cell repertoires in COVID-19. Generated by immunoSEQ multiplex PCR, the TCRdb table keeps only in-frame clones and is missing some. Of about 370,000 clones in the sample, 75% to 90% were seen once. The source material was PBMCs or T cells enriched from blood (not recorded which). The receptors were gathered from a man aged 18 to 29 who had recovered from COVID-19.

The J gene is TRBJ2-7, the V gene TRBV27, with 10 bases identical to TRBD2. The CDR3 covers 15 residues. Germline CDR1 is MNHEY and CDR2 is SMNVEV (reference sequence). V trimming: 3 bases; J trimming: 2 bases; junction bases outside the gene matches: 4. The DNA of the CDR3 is TGTGCCAGCAGTTTCAGGCTAGCGGGAGCCTACGAGCAGTACTTC. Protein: CASSFRLAGAYEQYF.

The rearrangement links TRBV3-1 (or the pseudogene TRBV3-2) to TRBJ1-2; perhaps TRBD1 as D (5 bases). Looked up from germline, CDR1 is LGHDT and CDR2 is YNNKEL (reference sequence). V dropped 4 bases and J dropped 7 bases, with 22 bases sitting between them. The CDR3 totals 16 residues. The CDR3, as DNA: TGTGCCAGCAGCCCCGCTTTAGGACCCCTTAGGGGTGGCTACACCTTC. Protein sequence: CASSPALGPLRGGYTF.

The CDR3, as DNA: TGTGCCAGCAGTAGGACTAGCGGGGCACCAGATACGCAGTATTTT. Protein sequence: CASSRTSGAPDTQYF. The chain has TRBV6-5 and TRBJ2-3, with TRBD2 identical over 12 bases. Trimming cost V 5 bases and J 4 bases; bases outside gene matches: 4. The V gene's germline CDR1 is MNHEY and CDR2 SVGAGI. The length of the CDR3 is 15 residues.

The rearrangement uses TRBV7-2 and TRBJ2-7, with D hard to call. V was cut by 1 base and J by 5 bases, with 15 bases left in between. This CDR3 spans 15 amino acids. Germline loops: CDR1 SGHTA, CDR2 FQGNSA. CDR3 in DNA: TGTGCCAGCAGCTTAGGTCCCAGAGGCGGCGACGAGCAGTACTTC. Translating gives CASSLGPRGGDEQYF.

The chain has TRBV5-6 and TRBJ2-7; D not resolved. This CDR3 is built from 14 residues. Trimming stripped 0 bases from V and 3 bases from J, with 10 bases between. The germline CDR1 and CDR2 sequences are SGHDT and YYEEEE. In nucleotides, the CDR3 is TGTGCCAGCAGCTTGGTTGAAACTCGCTACGAGCAGTACTTC. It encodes CASSLVETRYEQYF.

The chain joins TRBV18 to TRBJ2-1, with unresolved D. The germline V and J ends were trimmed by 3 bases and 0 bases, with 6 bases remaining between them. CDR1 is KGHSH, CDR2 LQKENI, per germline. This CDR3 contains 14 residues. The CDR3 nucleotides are TGTGCCAGCTCACCCAGAAGCTCCTACAATGAGCAGTTCTTC. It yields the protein CASSPRSSYNEQFF.

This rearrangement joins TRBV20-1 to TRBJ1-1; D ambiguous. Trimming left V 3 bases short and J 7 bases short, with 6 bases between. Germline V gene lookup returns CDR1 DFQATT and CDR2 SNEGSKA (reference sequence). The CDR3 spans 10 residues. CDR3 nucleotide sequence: TGCAGTGCTAGGCTAAATGAAGCTTTCTTT. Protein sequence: CSARLNEAFF.

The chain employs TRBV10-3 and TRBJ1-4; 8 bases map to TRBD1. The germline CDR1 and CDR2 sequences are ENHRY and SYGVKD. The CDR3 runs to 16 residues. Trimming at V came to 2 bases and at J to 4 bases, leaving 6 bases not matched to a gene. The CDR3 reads CAISETQGGNNEKLFF. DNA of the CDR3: TGTGCCATCAGTGAGACACAGGGGGGGAATAATGAAAAACTGTTTTTT.

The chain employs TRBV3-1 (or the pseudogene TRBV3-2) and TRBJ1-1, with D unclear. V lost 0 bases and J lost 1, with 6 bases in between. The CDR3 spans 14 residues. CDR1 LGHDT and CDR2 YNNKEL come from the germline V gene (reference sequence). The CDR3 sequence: CASSQDSRNTEAFF. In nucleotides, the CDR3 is TGTGCCAGCAGCCAAGACTCCCGGAACACTGAAGCTTTCTTT.

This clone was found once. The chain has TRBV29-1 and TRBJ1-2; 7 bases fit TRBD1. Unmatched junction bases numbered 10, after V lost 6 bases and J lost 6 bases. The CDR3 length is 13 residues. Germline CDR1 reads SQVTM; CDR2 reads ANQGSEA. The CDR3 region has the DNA TGCAGCGTCAACAACAGGGGTTGGAATGGCTACACCTTC. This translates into CSVNNRGWNGYTF.

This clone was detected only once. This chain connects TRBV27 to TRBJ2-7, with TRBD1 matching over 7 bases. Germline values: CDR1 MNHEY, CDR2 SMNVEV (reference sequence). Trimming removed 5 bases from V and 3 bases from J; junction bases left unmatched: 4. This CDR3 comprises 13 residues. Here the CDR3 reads CASSHRGGYEQYF. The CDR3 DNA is TGTGCCAGCAGTCACAGGGGCGGCTACGAGCAGTACTTC.

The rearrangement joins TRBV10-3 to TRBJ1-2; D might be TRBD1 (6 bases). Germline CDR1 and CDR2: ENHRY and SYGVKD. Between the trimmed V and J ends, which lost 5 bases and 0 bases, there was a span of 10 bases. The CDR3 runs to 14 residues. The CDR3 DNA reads TGTGCCATCAGTACAGGGATAGCTAACTATGGCTACACCTTC. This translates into CAISTGIANYGYTF.

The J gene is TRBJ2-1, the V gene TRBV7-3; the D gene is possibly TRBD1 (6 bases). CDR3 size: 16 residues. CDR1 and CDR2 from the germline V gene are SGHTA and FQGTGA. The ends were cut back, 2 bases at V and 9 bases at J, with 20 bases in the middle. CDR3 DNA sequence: TGTGCCAGCAGCTTATCCTATAGGACAGTCCTAAGTGAGCAGTTCTTC. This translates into CASSLSYRTVLSEQFF.

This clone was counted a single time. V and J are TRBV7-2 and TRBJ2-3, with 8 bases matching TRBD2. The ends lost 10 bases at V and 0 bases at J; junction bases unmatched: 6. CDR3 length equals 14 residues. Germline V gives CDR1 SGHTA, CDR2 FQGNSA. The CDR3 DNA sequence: TGTGCCACTGTAGCGGGACAAAGCACAGATACGCAGTATTTT. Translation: CATVAGQSTDTQYF.

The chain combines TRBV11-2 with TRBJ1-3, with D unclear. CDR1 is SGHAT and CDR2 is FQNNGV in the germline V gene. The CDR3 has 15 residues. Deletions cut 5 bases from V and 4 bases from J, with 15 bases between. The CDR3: CASSRGRFLGNTIYF. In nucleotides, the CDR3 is TGTGCCAGCAGCCGAGGAAGATTCCTGGGAAACACCATATATTTT.

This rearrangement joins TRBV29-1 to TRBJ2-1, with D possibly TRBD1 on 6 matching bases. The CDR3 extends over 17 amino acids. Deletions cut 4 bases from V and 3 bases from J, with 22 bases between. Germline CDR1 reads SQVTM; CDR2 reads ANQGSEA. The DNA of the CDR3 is TGCAGCGTTGGGAGAAACTACAGGGCTCCTTTCTACAATGAGCAGTTCTTC. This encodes CSVGRNYRAPFYNEQFF.

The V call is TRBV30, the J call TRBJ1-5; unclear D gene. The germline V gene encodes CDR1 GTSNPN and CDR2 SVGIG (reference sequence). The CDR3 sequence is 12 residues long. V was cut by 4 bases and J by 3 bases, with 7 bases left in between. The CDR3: CAWNRDNQPQHF. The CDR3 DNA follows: TGTGCCTGGAACCGGGACAATCAGCCCCAGCATTTT.

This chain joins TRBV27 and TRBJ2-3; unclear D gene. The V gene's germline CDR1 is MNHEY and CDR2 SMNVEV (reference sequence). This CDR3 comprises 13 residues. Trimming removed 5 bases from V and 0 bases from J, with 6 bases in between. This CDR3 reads CASSPTSTDTQYF. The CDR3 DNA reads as TGTGCCAGCAGTCCGACTAGCACAGATACGCAGTATTTT.

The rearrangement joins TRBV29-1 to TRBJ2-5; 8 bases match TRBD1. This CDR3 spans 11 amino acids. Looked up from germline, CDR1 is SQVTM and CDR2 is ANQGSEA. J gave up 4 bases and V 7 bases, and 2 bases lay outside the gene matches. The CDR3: CSGGTGETQYF. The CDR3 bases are TGCAGCGGGGGGACAGGAGAGACCCAGTACTTC.

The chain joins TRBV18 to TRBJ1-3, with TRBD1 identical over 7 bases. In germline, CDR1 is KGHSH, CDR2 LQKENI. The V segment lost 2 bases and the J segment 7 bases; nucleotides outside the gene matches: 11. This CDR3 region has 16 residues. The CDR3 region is CASSPNDRASGNTIYF. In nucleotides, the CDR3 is TGTGCCAGCTCACCAAACGACAGGGCTTCCGGGAACACCATATATTTT.

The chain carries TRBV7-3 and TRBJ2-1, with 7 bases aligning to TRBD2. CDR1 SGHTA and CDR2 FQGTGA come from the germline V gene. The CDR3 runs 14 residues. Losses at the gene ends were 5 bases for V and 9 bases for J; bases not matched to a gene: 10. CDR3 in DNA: TGTGCCAGCAGCCTCGGGGGGAGGGAAAGTGAGCAGTTCTTC. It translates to CASSLGGRESEQFF.

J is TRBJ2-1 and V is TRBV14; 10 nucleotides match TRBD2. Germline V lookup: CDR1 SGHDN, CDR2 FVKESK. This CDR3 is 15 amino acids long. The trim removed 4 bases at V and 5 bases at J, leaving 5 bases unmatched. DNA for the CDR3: TGTGCCAGCAGCCCCCTACTAGCGGGGAACAATGAGCAGTTCTTC. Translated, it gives CASSPLLAGNNEQFF. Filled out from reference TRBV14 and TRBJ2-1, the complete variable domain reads EAGVTQFPSHSVIEKGQTVTLRCDPISGHDNLYWYRRVMGKEIKFLLHFVKESKQDESGMPNNRFLAERTGGTYSTLKVQPAELEDSGVYFCASSPLLAGNNEQFFGPGTRLTVL.

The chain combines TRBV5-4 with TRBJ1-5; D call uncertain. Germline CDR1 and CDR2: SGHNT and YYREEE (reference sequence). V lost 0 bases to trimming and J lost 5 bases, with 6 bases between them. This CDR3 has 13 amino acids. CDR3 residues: CASSLGQYQPQHF. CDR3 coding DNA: TGTGCCAGCAGCTTGGGGCAGTATCAGCCCCAGCATTTT.

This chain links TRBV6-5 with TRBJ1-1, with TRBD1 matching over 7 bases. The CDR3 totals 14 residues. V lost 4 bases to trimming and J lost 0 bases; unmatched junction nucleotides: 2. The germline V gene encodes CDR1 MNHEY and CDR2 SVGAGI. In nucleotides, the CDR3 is TGTGCCAGCAGTTTGGGACAGATGAACACTGAAGCTTTCTTT. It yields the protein CASSLGQMNTEAFF.

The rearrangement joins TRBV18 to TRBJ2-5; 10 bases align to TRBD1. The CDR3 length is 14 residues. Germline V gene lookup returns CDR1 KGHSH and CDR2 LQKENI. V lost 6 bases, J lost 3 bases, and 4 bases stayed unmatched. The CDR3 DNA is TGTGCCAGCTCCCAGACAGGGGGCAAAGAGACCCAGTACTTC. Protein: CASSQTGGKETQYF.

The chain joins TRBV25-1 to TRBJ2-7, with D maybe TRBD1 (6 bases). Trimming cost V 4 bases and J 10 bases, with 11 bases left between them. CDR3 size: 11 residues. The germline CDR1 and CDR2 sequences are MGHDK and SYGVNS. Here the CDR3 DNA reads TGTGCCAGCAGTGTCCGGGACATCCAGTACTTC. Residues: CASSVRDIQYF.

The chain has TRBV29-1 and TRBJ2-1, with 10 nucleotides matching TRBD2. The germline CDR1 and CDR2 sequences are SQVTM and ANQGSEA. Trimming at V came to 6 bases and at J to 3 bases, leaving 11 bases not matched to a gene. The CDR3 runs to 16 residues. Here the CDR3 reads CSVRKGSSGSYNEQFF. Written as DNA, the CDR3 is TGCAGCGTCCGAAAGGGTTCTAGCGGGAGCTACAATGAGCAGTTCTTC.

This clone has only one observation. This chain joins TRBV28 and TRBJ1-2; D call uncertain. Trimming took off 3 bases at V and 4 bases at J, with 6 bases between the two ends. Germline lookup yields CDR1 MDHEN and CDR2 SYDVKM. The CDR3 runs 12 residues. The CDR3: CASSFMSYGYTF. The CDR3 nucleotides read TGTGCCAGCAGTTTCATGTCCTATGGCTACACCTTC.

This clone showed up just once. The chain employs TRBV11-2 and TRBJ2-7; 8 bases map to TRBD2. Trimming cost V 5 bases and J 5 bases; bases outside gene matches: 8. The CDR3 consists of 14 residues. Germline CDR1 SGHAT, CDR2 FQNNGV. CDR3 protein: CASSRSAGGHEQYF. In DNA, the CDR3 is TGTGCCAGCAGCCGGAGTGCGGGGGGCCACGAGCAGTACTTC.

In DNA, the CDR3 is TGTGCCAGCAGCTTAGCCGTCTCCTATAATTCACCCCTCCACTTT. Its translation is CASSLAVSYNSPLHF. The rearrangement joins TRBV7-2 to TRBJ1-6; D is unclear. With 0 bases removed from V and 0 bases from J, the gap between germline ends came to 3 bases. The CDR3 sequence is 15 residues long. The V gene's germline CDR1 is SGHTA and CDR2 FQGNSA.

The CDR3 region has the DNA TGTGCCAGCAGCGACATGAGGACCGGGGGGACCCAGTACTTC. Translating gives CASSDMRTGGTQYF. This sequence joins TRBV2 and TRBJ2-5, with a tentative D call TRBD2 (6 bases). The CDR3 has 14 residues. V was pared by 6 bases and J by 7 bases, with 18 bases between. The germline V gene encodes CDR1 SNHLY and CDR2 FYNNEI.

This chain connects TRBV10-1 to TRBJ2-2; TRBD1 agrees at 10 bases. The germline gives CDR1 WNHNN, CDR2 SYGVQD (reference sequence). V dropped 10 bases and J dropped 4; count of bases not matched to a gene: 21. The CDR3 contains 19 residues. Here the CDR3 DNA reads TGCGCCATCGCGACGACAGGGGGCCCTACCCCCGCTTCCACCGGGGAGCTGTTTTTT. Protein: CAIATTGGPTPASTGELFF.